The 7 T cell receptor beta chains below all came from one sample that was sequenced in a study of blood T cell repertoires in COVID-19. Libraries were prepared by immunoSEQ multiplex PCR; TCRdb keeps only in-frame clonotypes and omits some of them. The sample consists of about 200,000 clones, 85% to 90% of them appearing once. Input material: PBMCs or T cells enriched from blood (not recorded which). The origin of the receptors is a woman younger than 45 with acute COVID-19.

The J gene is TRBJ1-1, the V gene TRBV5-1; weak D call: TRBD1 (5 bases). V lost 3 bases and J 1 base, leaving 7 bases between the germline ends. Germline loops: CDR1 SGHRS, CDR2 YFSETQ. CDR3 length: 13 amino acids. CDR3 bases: TGCGCCAGCAGCTCCAGGGCGAACACTGAAGCTTTCTTT. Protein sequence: CASSSRANTEAFF.

Here the CDR3 DNA reads TGTGCCAGCAGCATACGCCAGGGTTCCTACAATGAGCAGTTCTTC. Translated: CASSIRQGSYNEQFF. This chain joins TRBV7-9 and TRBJ2-1; D might be TRBD1 (5 bases). Looked up from germline, CDR1 is SEHNR and CDR2 is FQNEAQ (reference sequence). V lost 5 bases, J lost 1 base, and 12 bases lay in between. This CDR3 contains 15 residues.

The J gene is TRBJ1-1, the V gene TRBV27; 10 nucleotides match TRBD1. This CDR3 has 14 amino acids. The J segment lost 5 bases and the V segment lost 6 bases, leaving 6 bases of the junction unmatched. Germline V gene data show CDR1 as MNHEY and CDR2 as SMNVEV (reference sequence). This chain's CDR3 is CASRRTGGQTEAFF. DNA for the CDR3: TGTGCCAGCAGGAGGACAGGGGGACAAACTGAAGCTTTCTTT.

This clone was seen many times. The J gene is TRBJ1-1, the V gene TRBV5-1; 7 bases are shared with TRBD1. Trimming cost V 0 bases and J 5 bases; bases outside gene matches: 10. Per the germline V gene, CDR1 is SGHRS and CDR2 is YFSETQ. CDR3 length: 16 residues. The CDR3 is CASSLGQGISGTEAFF. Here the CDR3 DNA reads TGCGCCAGCAGCTTGGGACAGGGAATAAGTGGGACTGAAGCTTTCTTT.

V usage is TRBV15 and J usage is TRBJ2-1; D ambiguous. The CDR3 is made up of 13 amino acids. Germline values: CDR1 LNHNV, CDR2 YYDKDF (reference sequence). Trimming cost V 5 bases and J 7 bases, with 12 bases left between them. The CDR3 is CATSSRRGNEQFF. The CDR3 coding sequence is TGTGCCACCAGCTCCCGGCGAGGAAATGAGCAGTTCTTC.

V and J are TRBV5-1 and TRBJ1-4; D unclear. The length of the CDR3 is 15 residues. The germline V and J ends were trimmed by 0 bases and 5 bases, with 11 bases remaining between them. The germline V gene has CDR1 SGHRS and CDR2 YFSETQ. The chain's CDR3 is CASSLAARANEKLFF. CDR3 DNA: TGCGCCAGCAGCTTGGCAGCGCGGGCGAATGAAAAACTGTTTTTT.

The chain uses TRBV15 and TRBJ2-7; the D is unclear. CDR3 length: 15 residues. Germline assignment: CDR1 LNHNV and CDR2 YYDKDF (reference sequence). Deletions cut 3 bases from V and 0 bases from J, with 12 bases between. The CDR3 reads CATSRSHYNSYEQYF. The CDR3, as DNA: TGTGCCACCAGCAGGTCCCACTATAACTCCTACGAGCAGTACTTC. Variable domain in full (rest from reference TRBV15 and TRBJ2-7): DAMVIQNPRYQVTQFGKPVTLSCSQTLNHNVMYWYQQKSSQAPKLLFHYYDKDFNNEADTPDNFQSRRPNTSFCFLDIRSPGLGDTAMYLCATSRSHYNSYEQYFGPGTRLTVT.